The 24 T cell receptor beta chains presented below share a single source sample, sequenced in a study of neoadjuvant anti-PD-1 for oral cavity cancer. Sequencing used immunoSEQ multiplex PCR; TCRdb keeps in-frame clones, though not all of them. This table holds around 30,000 clones, 85% to 90% found once. The sample was PBMCs, taken before nivolumab (anti-PD-1) treatment. The receptor set was obtained from a person between 40 and 79 years old with oral cavity squamous cell carcinoma.

V and J are TRBV9 and TRBJ2-5, with TRBD2 matching 7 bases. This CDR3 is 16 amino acids long. Looked up from germline, CDR1 is SGDLS and CDR2 is YYNGEE. V was pared by 4 bases and J by 3 bases, with 12 bases of the junction left unmatched. CDR3 sequence reads: CASSFTTGRGEETQYF. For the CDR3, the DNA is TGTGCCAGCAGCTTCACTACGGGGAGGGGAGAAGAGACCCAGTACTTC.

The V call is TRBV4-3, the J call TRBJ1-2; TRBD1 agrees at 7 bases. This CDR3 comprises 15 residues. The V gene end was trimmed by 0 bases and the J gene end by 8 bases; junction bases not matched to a gene: 9. Germline CDR1 reads LGHNA; CDR2 reads YSLEER. The CDR3 here is CASSQDLRQGGGYTF. The CDR3 DNA reads TGCGCCAGCAGCCAAGATCTCCGACAGGGAGGCGGCTACACCTTC.

This chain uses TRBV5-1 with TRBJ2-1; D ambiguous. V gave up 0 bases and J gave up 5 bases, with 9 bases separating them. This CDR3 comprises 14 residues. Germline V gene data show CDR1 as SGHRS and CDR2 as YFSETQ. CDR3 DNA sequence: TGCGCCAGCAGCTTGGAGGGCAGGAACAATGAGCAGTTCTTC. This codes for CASSLEGRNNEQFF.

J is TRBJ2-1 and V is TRBV6-1; 9 nucleotides align to TRBD2. V was pared by 6 bases and J by 7 bases, with 10 bases of the junction left unmatched. The CDR3 sequence is 15 residues long. Looked up from germline, CDR1 is MNHNS and CDR2 is SASEGT. CDR3 amino acids: CASSPVRAGGNEQFF. The CDR3 nucleotides are TGTGCCAGCAGCCCCGTTAGGGCGGGGGGGAATGAGCAGTTCTTC.

This sequence joins TRBV5-1 and TRBJ2-5; TRBD1 aligns across 7 bases. J was trimmed by 4 bases and V by 1 base; bases with no gene match: 22. The germline gives CDR1 SGHRS, CDR2 YFSETQ. The length of the CDR3 is 20 residues. The CDR3 DNA follows: TGCGCCAGCAGCTTGCCTCGGGTTCTCACCGGGACAGCACAACCAGAGACCCAGTACTTC. This codes for CASSLPRVLTGTAQPETQYF.

The J gene is TRBJ1-5, the V gene TRBV6-5; D may be TRBD1 (5 bases). This CDR3 is built from 15 residues. V shed 7 bases and J shed 7 bases, with 20 bases lying between them. The germline gives CDR1 MNHEY, CDR2 SVGAGI. The CDR3 coding sequence is TGTGCCAGCAAGATGACCCGGGTAGGGGACCAGCCCCAGCATTTT. Protein: CASKMTRVGDQPQHF.

Only one count was recorded for this clone. The CDR3 DNA is TGTGCCACCAGCAGAGATGGGGACAGAAACACTGAAGCTTTCTTT. Its translation is CATSRDGDRNTEAFF. The rearrangement joins TRBV15 to TRBJ1-1; 7 bases map to TRBD1. V lost 0 bases to trimming and J lost 2 bases; unmatched junction nucleotides: 3. CDR1 is LNHNV, CDR2 YYDKDF, per germline (reference sequence). CDR3 length: 15 residues.

The chain has TRBV19 and TRBJ1-1; D unresolved. The CDR3 has 14 residues. CDR1 is LNHDA and CDR2 is SQIVND in the germline V gene (reference sequence). The ends were cut back, 3 bases at V and 6 bases at J, with 14 bases in the middle. Here the CDR3 reads CASSIGQAVAEAFF. The CDR3 DNA follows: TGTGCCAGTAGTATTGGGCAGGCGGTCGCTGAAGCTTTCTTT.

CDR3 in DNA: TGTGCCAGCAGCTTATGGGGAAGCAGGGGGGATCAGCCCCAGCATTTT. Encoded protein: CASSLWGSRGDQPQHF. This chain connects TRBV7-2 to TRBJ1-5; TRBD1 matches at 7 bases. Germline V lookup: CDR1 SGHTA, CDR2 FQGNSA. Losses at the gene ends were 2 bases for V and 5 bases for J; bases not matched to a gene: 9. The CDR3 has 16 residues.

J is TRBJ2-1 and V is TRBV5-4; possible D gene TRBD1, 6 bases. V was clipped by 1 base and J by 6 bases, with 8 bases between them. The CDR3 totals 13 residues. Germline V gene data show CDR1 as SGHNT and CDR2 as YYREEE (reference sequence). This chain's CDR3 is CASSLTGFNEQFF. CDR3 nucleotide sequence: TGTGCCAGCAGCTTGACAGGGTTCAATGAGCAGTTCTTC.

The rearrangement links TRBV4-3 to TRBJ2-3, with 7 bases lining up with TRBD2. Trimming at V came to 1 base and at J to 3 bases, leaving 1 base not matched to a gene. CDR1 and CDR2 from the germline V gene are LGHNA and YSLEER. The CDR3 consists of 14 residues. The chain's CDR3 is CASSQGLATDTQYF. The CDR3 DNA is TGCGCCAGCAGCCAAGGACTAGCAACAGATACGCAGTATTTT.

The J gene is TRBJ1-3, the V gene TRBV28; no reliable D call. Trimming took off 5 bases at V and 4 bases at J, with 12 bases between the two ends. Germline V gene data show CDR1 as MDHEN and CDR2 as SYDVKM. The CDR3 has 14 residues. The CDR3 nucleotides read TGTGCCAGCAGTGCGAGGTTAAGAGGAAACACCATATATTTT. Protein sequence: CASSARLRGNTIYF.

This clone has just one count. The chain recombines TRBV5-3 with TRBJ2-7; no definite D call. TRBV5-3 is given ORF status, its function remaining uncertain. The CDR3 is 15 amino acids. V was cut by 1 base and J by 6 bases, with 17 bases left in between. This chain's CDR3 is CARSLNEQIVREQYF. CDR3 bases: TGTGCCAGAAGCTTGAATGAGCAGATAGTACGCGAGCAGTACTTC.

The rearrangement joins TRBV27 to TRBJ1-3, with D perhaps matching TRBD1 (5 bases). This CDR3 has 12 residues. The germline V gene has CDR1 MNHEY and CDR2 SMNVEV (reference sequence). Trimming shortened V by 8 bases and J by 4 bases, and 9 bases separated the two germline ends. This CDR3 reads CASQGPGNTIYF. The CDR3 region has the DNA TGTGCCAGCCAGGGTCCAGGAAACACCATATATTTT.

This clone came up a few times. The rearrangement links TRBV6-6 to TRBJ1-5, with D hard to call. The CDR3 extends over 12 amino acids. Germline assignment: CDR1 MNHNY and CDR2 SVGAGI (reference sequence). Trimming left V 0 bases short and J 9 bases short, with 6 bases between. CDR3 in DNA: TGTGCCAGCAGTTACTCCGAGGGGCCCCAGCATTTT. Translation gives CASSYSEGPQHF.

The chain couples TRBV6-1 to TRBJ1-2; D remains ambiguous. The CDR3 runs 11 residues. Per germline, CDR1 MNHNS and CDR2 SASEGT. The ends were cut back, 6 bases at V and 4 bases at J, with 6 bases in the middle. Here the CDR3 DNA reads TGTGCCAGCAGATTTACCTATGGCTACACCTTC. It translates to CASRFTYGYTF.

The V call is TRBV5-6, the J call TRBJ2-5, with 9 bases that match TRBD1. CDR1 and CDR2 (germline): SGHDT, YYEEEE. CDR3 length: 14 residues. The V gene end was trimmed by 5 bases and the J gene end by 5 bases; junction bases not matched to a gene: 7. The DNA for the CDR3 is TGTGCCAGCAGTTCCGGGACAGGGTATGAGACCCAGTACTTC. Protein product: CASSSGTGYETQYF.

The chain links TRBV5-1 to TRBJ1-5, with 7 bases fitting TRBD1. J was trimmed by 5 bases and V by 5 bases; bases with no gene match: 10. Germline V CDR1 and CDR2: SGHRS, YFSETQ. This CDR3 region has 15 residues. CDR3 coding DNA: TGCGCCAGCAGTTGGTCAGGGGGAGTAGATCAGCCCCAGCATTTT. This sequence encodes CASSWSGGVDQPQHF.

The CDR3 coding sequence is TGCAGCGTTGTTTCTACAGGGGATGTCACAGATACGCAGTATTTT. Translated: CSVVSTGDVTDTQYF. The chain carries TRBV29-1 and TRBJ2-3; 7 bases match TRBD1. V dropped 4 bases and J dropped 2; count of bases not matched to a gene: 9. The CDR3 contains 15 residues. Germline V lookup: CDR1 SQVTM, CDR2 ANQGSEA.

The chain is built from TRBV10-3 and TRBJ2-5, with TRBD2 matching over 8 bases. The CDR3 is 17 amino acids. After removal of 2 bases from V and 0 bases from J, the junction contained 8 bases not matched to a gene. Germline-derived CDR1 and CDR2 are ENHRY and SYGVKD. The CDR3 DNA sequence: TGTGCCATCAGTGAGGTGAGCGGGGGACCTGACCAAGAGACCCAGTACTTC. Translating it yields CAISEVSGGPDQETQYF.

The chain uses TRBV7-2 and TRBJ1-3; TRBD1 agrees at 10 bases. V shed 5 bases and J 3 bases; nucleotides not matched to a gene: 10. The germline CDR1 and CDR2 sequences are SGHTA and FQGNSA. This CDR3 has 17 residues. CDR3 sequence (DNA): TGTGCCAGCAGCCCCACCCAGACAGGGGGCTATGGAAACACCATATATTTT. Translating gives CASSPTQTGGYGNTIYF.

The rearrangement joins TRBV5-1 to TRBJ2-1; 8 bases fit TRBD1. From germline, CDR1 is SGHRS and CDR2 YFSETQ. The trim removed 6 bases at V and 2 bases at J, leaving 13 bases unmatched. This CDR3 has 17 amino acids. CDR3 in amino acids: CASNFDGQGAPYNEQFF. DNA for the CDR3: TGCGCCAGCAACTTTGACGGACAGGGAGCCCCCTACAATGAGCAGTTCTTC.

This rearrangement joins TRBV6-5 to TRBJ1-3, with 10 bases aligning to TRBD1. Trimming cost V 5 bases and J 1 base; bases outside gene matches: 2. This CDR3 spans 15 amino acids. The V gene's germline CDR1 is MNHEY and CDR2 SVGAGI. CDR3 coding DNA: TGTGCCAGCAGTCGACAGGGGGCATCTGGAAACACCATATATTTT. Its protein product is CASSRQGASGNTIYF.

V gene TRBV7-9 combines with J gene TRBJ1-1; D perhaps matches TRBD1 (6 bases). The CDR3 runs to 13 residues. Trimming shortened V by 5 bases and J by 5 bases, and 12 bases separated the two germline ends. Looked up from germline, CDR1 is SEHNR and CDR2 is FQNEAQ (reference sequence). Written as DNA, the CDR3 is TGTGCCAGCAGCCCTGGACAGTTGACTGAAGCTTTCTTT. Protein sequence: CASSPGQLTEAFF.